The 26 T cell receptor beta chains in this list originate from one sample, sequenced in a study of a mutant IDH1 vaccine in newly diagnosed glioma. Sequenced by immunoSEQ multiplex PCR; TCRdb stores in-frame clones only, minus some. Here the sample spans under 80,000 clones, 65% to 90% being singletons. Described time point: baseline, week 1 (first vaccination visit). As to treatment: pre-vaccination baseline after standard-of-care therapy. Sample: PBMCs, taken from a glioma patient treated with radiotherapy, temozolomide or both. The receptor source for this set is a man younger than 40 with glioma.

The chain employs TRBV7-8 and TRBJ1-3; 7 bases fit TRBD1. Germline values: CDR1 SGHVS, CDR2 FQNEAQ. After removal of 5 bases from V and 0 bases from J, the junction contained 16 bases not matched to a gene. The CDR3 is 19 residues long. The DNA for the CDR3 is TGTGCCAGCAGCCTAAAAGTCGTGACAGGGTCTCACTCTGGAAACACCATATATTTT. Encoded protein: CASSLKVVTGSHSGNTIYF.

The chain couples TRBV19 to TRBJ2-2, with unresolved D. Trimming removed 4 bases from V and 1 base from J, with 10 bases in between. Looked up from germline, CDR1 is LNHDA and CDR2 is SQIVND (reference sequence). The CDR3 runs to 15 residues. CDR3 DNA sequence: TGTGCCAGTAGTAAACCGGTGATGAACACCGGGGAGCTGTTTTTT. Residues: CASSKPVMNTGELFF. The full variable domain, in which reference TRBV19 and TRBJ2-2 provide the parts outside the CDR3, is DGGITQSPKYLFRKEGQNVTLSCEQNLNHDAMYWYRQDPGQGLRLIYYSQIVNDFQKGDIAEGYSVSREKKESFPLTVTSAQKNPTAFYLCASSKPVMNTGELFFGEGSRLTVL.

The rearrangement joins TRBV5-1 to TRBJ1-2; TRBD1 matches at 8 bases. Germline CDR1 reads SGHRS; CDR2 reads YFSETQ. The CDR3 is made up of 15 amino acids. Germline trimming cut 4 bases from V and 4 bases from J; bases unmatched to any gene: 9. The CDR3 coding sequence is TGCGCCAGCAGCGCTGGACAGGGAATAGGCTATGGCTACACCTTC. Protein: CASSAGQGIGYGYTF.

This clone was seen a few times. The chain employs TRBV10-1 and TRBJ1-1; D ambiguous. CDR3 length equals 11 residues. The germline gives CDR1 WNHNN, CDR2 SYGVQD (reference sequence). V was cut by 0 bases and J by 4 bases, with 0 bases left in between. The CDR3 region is CASSESTEAFF. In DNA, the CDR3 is TGCGCCAGCAGTGAGTCCACTGAAGCTTTCTTT.

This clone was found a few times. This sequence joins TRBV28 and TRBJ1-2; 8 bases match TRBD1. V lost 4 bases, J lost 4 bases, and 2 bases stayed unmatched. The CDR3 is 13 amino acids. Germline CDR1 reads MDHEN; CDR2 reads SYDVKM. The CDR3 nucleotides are TGTGCCAGCAGTTGGGACAGGAGCTATGGCTACACCTTC. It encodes CASSWDRSYGYTF.

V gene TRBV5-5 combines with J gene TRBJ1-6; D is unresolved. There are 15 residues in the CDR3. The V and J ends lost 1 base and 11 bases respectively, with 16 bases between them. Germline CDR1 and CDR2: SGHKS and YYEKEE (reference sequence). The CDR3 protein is CASSLQLLILAPLHF. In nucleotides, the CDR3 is TGTGCCAGCAGCTTGCAGCTCCTAATCCTTGCACCCCTCCACTTT.

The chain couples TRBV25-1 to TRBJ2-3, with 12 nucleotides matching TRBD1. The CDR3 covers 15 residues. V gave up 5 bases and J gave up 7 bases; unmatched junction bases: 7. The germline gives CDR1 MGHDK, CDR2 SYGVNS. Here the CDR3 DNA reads TGTGCCAGCAGTACCACCGGGACAGGGGGCCATACGCAGTATTTT. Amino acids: CASSTTGTGGHTQYF.

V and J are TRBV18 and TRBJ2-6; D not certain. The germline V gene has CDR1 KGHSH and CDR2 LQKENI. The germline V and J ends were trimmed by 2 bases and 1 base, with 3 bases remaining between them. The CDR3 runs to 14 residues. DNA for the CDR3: TGTGCCAGCTCACCAATATCTGGGGCCAACGTCCTGACTTTC. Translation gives CASSPISGANVLTF.

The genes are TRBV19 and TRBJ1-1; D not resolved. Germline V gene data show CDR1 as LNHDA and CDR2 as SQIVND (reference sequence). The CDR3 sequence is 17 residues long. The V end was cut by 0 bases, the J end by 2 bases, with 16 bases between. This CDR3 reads CASSIEPTRKTNTEAFF. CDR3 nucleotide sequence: TGTGCCAGTAGTATAGAACCCACAAGGAAGACAAACACTGAAGCTTTCTTT.

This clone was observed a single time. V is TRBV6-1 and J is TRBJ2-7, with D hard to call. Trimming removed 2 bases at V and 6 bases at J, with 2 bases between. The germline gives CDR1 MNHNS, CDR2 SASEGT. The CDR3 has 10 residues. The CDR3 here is CASSEFEQYF. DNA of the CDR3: TGTGCCAGCAGTGAATTCGAGCAGTACTTC.

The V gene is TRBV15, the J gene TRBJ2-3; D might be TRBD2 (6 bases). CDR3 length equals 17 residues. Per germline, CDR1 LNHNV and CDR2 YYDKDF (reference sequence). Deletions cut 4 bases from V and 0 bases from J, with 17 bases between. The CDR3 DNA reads TGTGCCACCAGCATTTACTCTACTAGCTTTAGCACAGATACGCAGTATTTT. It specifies CATSIYSTSFSTDTQYF.

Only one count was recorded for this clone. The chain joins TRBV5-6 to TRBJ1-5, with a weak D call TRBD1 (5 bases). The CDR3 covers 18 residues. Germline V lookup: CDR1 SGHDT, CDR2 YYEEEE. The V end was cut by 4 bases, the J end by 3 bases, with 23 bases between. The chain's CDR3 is CASSTYPGPVVVNQPQHF. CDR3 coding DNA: TGTGCCAGCAGCACATACCCGGGACCGGTTGTAGTCAATCAGCCCCAGCATTTT.

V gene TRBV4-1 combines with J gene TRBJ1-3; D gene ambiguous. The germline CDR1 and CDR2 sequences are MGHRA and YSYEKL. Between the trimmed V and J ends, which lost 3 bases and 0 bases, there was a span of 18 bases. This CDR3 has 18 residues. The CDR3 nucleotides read TGCGCCAGCAGCCATGAGGTGCGGGGAAAGAGCTCTGGAAACACCATATATTTT. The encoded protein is CASSHEVRGKSSGNTIYF.

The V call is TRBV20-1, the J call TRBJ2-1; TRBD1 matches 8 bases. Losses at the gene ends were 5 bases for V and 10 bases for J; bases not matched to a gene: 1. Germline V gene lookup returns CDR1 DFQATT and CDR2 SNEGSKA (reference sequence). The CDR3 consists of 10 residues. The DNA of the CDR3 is TGCAGTGCTTGGACAGGGGAGCAGTTCTTC. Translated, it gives CSAWTGEQFF.

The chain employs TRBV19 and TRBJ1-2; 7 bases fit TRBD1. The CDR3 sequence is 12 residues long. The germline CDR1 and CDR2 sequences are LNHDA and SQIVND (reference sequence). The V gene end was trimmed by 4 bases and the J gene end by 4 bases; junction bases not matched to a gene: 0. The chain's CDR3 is CASSRQGYGYTF. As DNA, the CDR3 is TGTGCCAGTAGTAGACAGGGCTATGGCTACACCTTC.

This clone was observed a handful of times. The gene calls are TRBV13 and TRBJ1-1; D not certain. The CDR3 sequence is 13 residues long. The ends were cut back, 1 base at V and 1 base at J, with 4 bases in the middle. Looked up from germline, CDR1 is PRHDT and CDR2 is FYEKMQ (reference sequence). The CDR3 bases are TGTGCCAGCAGCTTAGTACGGAACACTGAAGCTTTCTTT. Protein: CASSLVRNTEAFF.

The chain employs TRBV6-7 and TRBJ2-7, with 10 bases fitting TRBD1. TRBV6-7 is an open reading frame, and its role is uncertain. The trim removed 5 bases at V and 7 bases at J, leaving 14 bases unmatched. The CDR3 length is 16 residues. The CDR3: CASSGEADRGGLEQYF. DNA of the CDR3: TGTGCCAGCAGTGGTGAAGCGGACAGGGGGGGGTTGGAGCAGTACTTC.

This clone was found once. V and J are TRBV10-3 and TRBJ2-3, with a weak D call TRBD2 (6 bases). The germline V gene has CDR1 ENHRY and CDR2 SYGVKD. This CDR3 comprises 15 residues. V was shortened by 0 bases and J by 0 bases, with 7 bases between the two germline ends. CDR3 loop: CAISESAGSTDTQYF. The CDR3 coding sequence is TGTGCCATCAGTGAGTCTGCGGGGAGCACAGATACGCAGTATTTT.

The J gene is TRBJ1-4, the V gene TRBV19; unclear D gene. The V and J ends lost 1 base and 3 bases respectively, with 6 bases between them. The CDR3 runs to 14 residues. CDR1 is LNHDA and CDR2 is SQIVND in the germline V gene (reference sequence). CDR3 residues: CASSIGIANEKLFF. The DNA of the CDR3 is TGTGCCAGTAGTATAGGTATCGCTAATGAAAAACTGTTTTTT.

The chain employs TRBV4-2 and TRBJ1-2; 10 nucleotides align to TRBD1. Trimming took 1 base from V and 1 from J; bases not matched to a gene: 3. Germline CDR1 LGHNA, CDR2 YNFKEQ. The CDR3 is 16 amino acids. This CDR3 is CASSQVGTGDNYGYTF. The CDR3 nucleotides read TGTGCCAGCAGCCAAGTTGGGACAGGGGATAACTATGGCTACACCTTC.

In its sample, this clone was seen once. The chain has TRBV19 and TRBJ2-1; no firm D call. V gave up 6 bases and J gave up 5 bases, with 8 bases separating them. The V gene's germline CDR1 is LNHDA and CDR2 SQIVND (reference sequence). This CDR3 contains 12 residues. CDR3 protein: CASSDGNNEQFF. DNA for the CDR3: TGTGCCAGTAGCGACGGAAACAATGAGCAGTTCTTC.

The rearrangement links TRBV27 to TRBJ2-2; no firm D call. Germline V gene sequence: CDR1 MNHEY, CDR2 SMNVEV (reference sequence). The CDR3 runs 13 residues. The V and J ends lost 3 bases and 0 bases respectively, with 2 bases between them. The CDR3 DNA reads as TGTGCCAGCAGTTTCTCGAACACCGGGGAGCTGTTTTTT. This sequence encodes CASSFSNTGELFF.

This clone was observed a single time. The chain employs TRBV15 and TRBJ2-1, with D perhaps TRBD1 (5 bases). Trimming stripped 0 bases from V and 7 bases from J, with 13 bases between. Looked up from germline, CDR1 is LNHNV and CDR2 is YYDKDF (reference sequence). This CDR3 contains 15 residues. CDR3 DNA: TGTGCCACCAGCAGAGACAGGGCCCGTGTGAATGAGCAGTTCTTC. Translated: CATSRDRARVNEQFF. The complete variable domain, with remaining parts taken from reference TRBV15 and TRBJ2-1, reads DAMVIQNPRYQVTQFGKPVTLSCSQTLNHNVMYWYQQKSSQAPKLLFHYYDKDFNNEADTPDNFQSRRPNTSFCFLDIRSPGLGDTAMYLCATSRDRARVNEQFFGPGTRLTVL.

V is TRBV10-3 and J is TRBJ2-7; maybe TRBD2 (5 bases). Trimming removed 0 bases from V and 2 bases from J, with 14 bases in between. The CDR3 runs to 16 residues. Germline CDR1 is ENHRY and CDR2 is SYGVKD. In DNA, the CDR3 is TGTGCCATCAGTGAGTCGGGTCGAGCGGTCACCTACGAGCAGTACTTC. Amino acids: CAISESGRAVTYEQYF.

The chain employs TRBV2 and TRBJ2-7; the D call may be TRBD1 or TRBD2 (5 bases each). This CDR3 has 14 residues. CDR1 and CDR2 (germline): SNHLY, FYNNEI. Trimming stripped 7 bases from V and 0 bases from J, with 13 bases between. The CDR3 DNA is TGTGCCAGCACCGGGACGCCGAGCTCCTACGAGCAGTACTTC. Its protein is CASTGTPSSYEQYF.

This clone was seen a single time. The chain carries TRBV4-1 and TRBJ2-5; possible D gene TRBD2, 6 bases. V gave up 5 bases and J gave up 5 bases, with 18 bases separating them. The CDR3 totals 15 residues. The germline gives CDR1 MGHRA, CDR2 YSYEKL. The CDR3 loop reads CASSEGLISGETQYF. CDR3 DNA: TGCGCCAGCAGCGAGGGACTTATATCTGGCGAGACCCAGTACTTC.